Reported below is one T cell receptor beta chain. Its specific antigen is unknown. Base quality data are lacking; no much larger clone is found one base away. Relative to germline, V is missing 6 bases and J is missing 1 base, with 8 bases of the junction outside any gene match. The germline V gene yields SNHLY for CDR1 and FYNNEI for CDR2. The CDR3 holds 15 amino acids from the cysteine to the phenylalanine. The sequence is cut down to CDR3 DNA, 45 bases in frame from base 1. The data were taken from a study of PD-L1 blockade in urothelial cancer (dated by TCRdb to the late 2010s). Looking at the study overall: Therapy was started in the mid-2010s for all patients, and atezolizumab 1,200 mg was administered intravenously every 3 weeks. About 90% of the 29 patients were identified as males with urothelial cancer of bladder origin, and a prior smoking history was reported by 18 of 29 patients. An ECOG performance status of 0 or 1 was recorded for the patients, and 0 to 3 prior chemotherapy regimens had been received by the patients. Blood samples were analyzed at 3 weeks after treatment start (second dose) and at 6 weeks after treatment start. A median of around 150,000 T cells and some 84,000 unique TCRs was obtained from blood samples, and a median clonality of approximately 0.08 was observed. An exploratory multi-omic analysis was conducted of the somatic, immune and clinical correlates of response to PD-L1 blockade with atezolizumab in urothelial cancer. Pretreatment tumor samples, along with matched peripheral blood collected serially before and after atezolizumab treatment, underwent TCR sequencing. Durable clinical benefit was defined as progression-free survival longer than 6 months, and TCR features were also tested against progression-free and overall survival. In the same patients, whole exome sequencing and RNA sequencing of pretreatment tumors were performed in addition to TCR sequencing. Under ten patients reached durable clinical benefit, while some 21 patients did not. Pretreatment blood TCR-seq was available for twenty-nine patients, at least one posttreatment blood collection was obtained for 25 or so patients, and tumor TCR-seq was available for 25 or so patients. Points the paper makes about the study in general: Patients with durable benefit showed greater expansion of tumor-associated TCR clones in peripheral blood 3 weeks after starting treatment (n ≈ 20, p = 0.022). Because the sample size was small (n ≈ 27) and many exploratory analyses were performed, the results are intended to be hypothesis-generating. A pretreatment peripheral blood TCR clonality below the median was linked to improved progression-free and overall survival.

The intended sense of this specimen's time point label: pretreatment peripheral blood. A total of around 30 patients with locally advanced or metastatic urothelial carcinoma, treated at Memorial Sloan Kettering on a trial protocol, made up the cohort. Peripheral blood mononuclear cells were collected pretreatment and during treatment, at between 1 and 8 total time points per patient. The Qiagen DNeasy Blood extraction kit was used to purify genomic DNA from total PBMCs and tumor samples. Collected pretreatment and during treatment, PBMCs were isolated and stored as previously described. Synthetic TCR analog templates were spiked into each PCR to estimate absolute template abundance from read counts. TCRbeta CDR3 regions were amplified from genomic DNA with bias-controlled V and J gene primers using the immunoSEQ assay. Sequencing of rearranged TCRbeta segments was done at approximately 20X coverage. In the authors' own workflow: Sequencing errors were corrected by clustering and CDR3s were annotated against IMGT to assign V, D and J genes. Downstream analyses used only productive TCRbeta rearrangements and left out out-of-frame or stop-codon sequences. To compute clonality, Shannon entropy was normalized by the log of the number of unique productive sequences and then subtracted from one. Fisher's exact test with Benjamini-Hochberg correction, at a threshold of adjusted p below 0.01, was used to find clones that differed between time points or between blood and tumor. TCRdb mirrors the immuneACCESS table, restricted to in-frame sequences. Some clones are absent from its copies; in checked studies, under half trace to an unresolved V gene, and the reason for the others is unknown. The V and J calls and clone size come from that table; D and trimming were worked out from the DNA. This sample holds tens of thousands of clones; around 85% were observed only once. The ten largest clones represent about an eighth of the sample.

The TCR comes from a man aged 60 to 75 with urothelial cancer. The source was PBMCs, collected around atezolizumab (anti-PD-L1) treatment. The chain links TRBV2 with TRBJ1-1; TRBD1 agrees with 7 junctional bases. CDR3 region: CASRENRGANTEAFF. The DNA sequence reads TGTGCCAGCAGGGAAAACAGGGGCGCGAACACTGAAGCTTTCTTT.